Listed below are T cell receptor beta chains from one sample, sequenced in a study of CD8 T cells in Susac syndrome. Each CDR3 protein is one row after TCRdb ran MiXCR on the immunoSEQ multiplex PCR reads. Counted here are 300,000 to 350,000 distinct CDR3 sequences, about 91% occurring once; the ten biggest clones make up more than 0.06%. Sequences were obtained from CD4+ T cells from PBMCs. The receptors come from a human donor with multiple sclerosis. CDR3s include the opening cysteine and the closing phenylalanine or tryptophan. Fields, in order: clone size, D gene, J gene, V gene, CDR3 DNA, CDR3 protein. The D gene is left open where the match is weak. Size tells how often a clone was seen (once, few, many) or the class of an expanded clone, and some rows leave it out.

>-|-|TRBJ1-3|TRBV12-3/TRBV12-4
TGTGCCAGCAGTTTAAGGGGACTCCCAGGAAACACCATATATTTT
CASSLRGLPGNTIYF
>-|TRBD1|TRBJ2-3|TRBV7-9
TGTGCCAGCAGCTCAGGACAGGCGGCTAGCACAGATACGCAGTATTTT
CASSSGQAASTDTQYF
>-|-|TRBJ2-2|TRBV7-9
TGTGGCGCTAGCTCGAACACCGGGGAGCTGTTTTTT
CGASSNTGELFF
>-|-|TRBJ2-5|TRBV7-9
TGTGCCAGCAGCTTAGGACAGTCGTACCAAGAGACCCAGTACTTC
CASSLGQSYQETQYF
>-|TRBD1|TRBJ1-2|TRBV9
TGTGCCAGCAGCGGACAGGGTGGGGGGCTCTATGGCTACACCTTC
CASSGQGGGLYGYTF
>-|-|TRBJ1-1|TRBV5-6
TGTGCCAGCAGCTTGTTTGTGTCGGTCCTATACACTGAAGCTTTCTTT
CASSLFVSVLYTEAFF
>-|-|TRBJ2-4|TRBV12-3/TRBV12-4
TGTGCCAGCAGGGAGGGGTTGACTTTAGCCAAAAACATTCAGTACTTC
CASREGLTLAKNIQYF
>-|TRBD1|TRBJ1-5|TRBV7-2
TGTGCCAGCAGCTTAGGGACAGGGAACCTTGGGGGTCAGCCCCAGCATTTT
CASSLGTGNLGGQPQHF
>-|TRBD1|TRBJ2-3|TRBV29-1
TGCAGCGTTGAAGATTCTAGGACAGGATCGGCAACGCAGTATTTT
CSVEDSRTGSATQYF
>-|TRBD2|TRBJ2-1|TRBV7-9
TGTGCCAGCAGCTCGCGGGGGGACTCCTACAATGAGCAGTTCTTC
CASSSRGDSYNEQFF
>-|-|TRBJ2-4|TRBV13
TGTGCCAGCAGCCCGCTGAAAAACATTCAGTACTTC
CASSPLKNIQYF
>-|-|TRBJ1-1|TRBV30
TGTGCCTGGGGTTTGATCACTGAAGCTTTCTTT
CAWGLITEAFF
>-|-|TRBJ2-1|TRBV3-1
TGTGCCAGCAGCTCCGGACCCCTGTTATCCTTC
CASSSGPLLSF
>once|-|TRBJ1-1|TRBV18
TGTGCCAGCTCACCTAAGTCAACCAGTGAAGCTTTCTTT
CASSPKSTSEAFF
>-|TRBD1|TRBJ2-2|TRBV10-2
TGCGCCAGCAGTGAGAAGACAGGGGTTGGGGAGCTGTTTTTT
CASSEKTGVGELFF
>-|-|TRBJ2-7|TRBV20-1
TGCAGTGCCCTAGGGCTTGCCAGCTCCTACGAGCAGTACTTC
CSALGLASSYEQYF
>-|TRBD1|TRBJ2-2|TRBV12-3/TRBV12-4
TGTGCCTCCCGGGACAGGACTAACACCGGGGAGCTGTTTTTT
CASRDRTNTGELFF
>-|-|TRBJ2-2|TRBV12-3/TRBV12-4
TGTGCCAGCAGTCCAGCGGCGAACACCGGGGAGCTGTTTTTT
CASSPAANTGELFF
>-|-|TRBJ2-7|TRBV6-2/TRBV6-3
TGTGCCAGCAGTGACAGGCTCTACCCCTACGAGCAGTACTTC
CASSDRLYPYEQYF
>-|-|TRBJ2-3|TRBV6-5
TGTGCCAGCAGTTACTCGCCATCAAGCACAGATACGCAGTATTTT
CASSYSPSSTDTQYF
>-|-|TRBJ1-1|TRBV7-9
TGTGCCAGCGCTACTCGGGACGCGAGGCCCCTTGTCCTCACTGAAGCTTTCTTT
CASATRDARPLVLTEAFF
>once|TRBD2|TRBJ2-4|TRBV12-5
TGTGCTAGTGGTTTGGTCAACTGGGGACTAGCGGGGGGGATAACCAAAAACATTCAGTACTTC
CASGLVNWGLAGGITKNIQYF
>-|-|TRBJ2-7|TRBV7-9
TGTGCCAGCAGCCCCCGGACTCCAAGCTCCTACGAGCAGTACTTC
CASSPRTPSSYEQYF
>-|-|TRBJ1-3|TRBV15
TGTGCCACCAGCAGAGACACCGGGACATTCGCCTTCTCTGGAAACACCATATATTTT
CATSRDTGTFAFSGNTIYF
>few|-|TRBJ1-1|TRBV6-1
TGTGCCAGCAGCTTGGGGGGCGCTGCGACTGAAGCTTTCTTT
CASSLGGAATEAFF
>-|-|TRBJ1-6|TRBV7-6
TGTGCCAGCAGCCAAGAACCTCGTTCACCCCTCCACTTT
CASSQEPRSPLHF
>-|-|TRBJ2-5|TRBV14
TGTGCCAGCAGCCGCCGACAAGAGACCCAGTACTTC
CASSRRQETQYF
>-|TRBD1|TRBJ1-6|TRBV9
TGTGCCAGCAGCGGGCGACAGGGCGGATCACCCCTCCACTTT
CASSGRQGGSPLHF
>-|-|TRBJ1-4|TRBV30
TGTGCCTGGCGCGCATCGGTCCCGCTTAATGAAAAACTGTTTTTT
CAWRASVPLNEKLFF
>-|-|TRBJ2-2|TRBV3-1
TGTGCCAGCAGCCAAGATTGGGTCACCGGGGAGCTGTTTTTT
CASSQDWVTGELFF
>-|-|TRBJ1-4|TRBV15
TGTGCCACCCGACCGGGTGCGGTGTTTGCAACTAATGAAAAACTGTTTTTT
CATRPGAVFATNEKLFF
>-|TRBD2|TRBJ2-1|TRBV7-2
TGTGCCAGCAGCTCCCAATGGACTAGTTCCAATGAGCAGTTCTTC
CASSSQWTSSNEQFF
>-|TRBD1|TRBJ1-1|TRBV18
TGTGCCAGCTCACCACCCGACAGGGTGGCTTTCTTT
CASSPPDRVAFF
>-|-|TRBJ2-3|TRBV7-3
TGTGCCAGCAGCCGTTTCGGACTGTCACGGGGTAGCACAGATACGCAGTATTTT
CASSRFGLSRGSTDTQYF